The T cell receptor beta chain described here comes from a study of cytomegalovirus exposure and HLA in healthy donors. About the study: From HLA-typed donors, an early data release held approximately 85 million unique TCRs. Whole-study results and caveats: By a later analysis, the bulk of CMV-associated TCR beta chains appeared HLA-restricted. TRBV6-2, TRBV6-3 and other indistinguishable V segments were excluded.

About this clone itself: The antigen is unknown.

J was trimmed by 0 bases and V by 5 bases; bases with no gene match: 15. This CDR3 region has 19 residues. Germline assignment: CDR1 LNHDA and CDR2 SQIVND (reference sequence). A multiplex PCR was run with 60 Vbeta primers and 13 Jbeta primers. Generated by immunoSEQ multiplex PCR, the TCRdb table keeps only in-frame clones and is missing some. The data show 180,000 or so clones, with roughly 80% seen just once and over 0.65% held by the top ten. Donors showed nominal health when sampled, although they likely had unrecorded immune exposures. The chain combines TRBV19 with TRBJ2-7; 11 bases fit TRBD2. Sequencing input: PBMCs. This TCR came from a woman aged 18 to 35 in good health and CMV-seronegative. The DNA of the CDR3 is TGTGCCAGTAGTTCCCTGACTAGCGGGACTCCTAAAACCTCCTACGAGCAGTACTTC. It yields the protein CASSSLTSGTPKTSYEQYF.